This T cell receptor beta chain was captured in a study of shared clonotypes between healthy human individuals. About the study: Per donor, three plates held CD4 naive cells, three held CD4 memory, two held CD8 naive and one held CD8 memory.

The study ran the assay at deep level. This table comes from immunoSEQ multiplex PCR, and its TCRdb copy is limited to in-frame clones, with some not included. Altogether 2.3 million or so clones are present, over 85% being singletons, with the ten largest covering 0.35% to 0.5%. Germline V lookup: CDR1 LGHNA, CDR2 YSLEER. V was cut by 4 bases and J by 4 bases, with 19 bases left in between. This CDR3 has 17 residues. Sequencing was done on a sample of naive CD4+ T cells from PBMCs. The subset denotes: CD45RA+ positively selected. The chain employs TRBV4-3 and TRBJ2-2; D perhaps matches TRBD1 (6 bases). This sequence was found in a young man in good health. Some clones in this sample may be carry-over from other donors' samples. CDR3 sequence: CASSPPAVLGATGELFF. The CDR3 coding sequence is TGCGCCAGCAGCCCTCCCGCAGTCCTGGGGGCCACCGGGGAGCTGTTTTTT.